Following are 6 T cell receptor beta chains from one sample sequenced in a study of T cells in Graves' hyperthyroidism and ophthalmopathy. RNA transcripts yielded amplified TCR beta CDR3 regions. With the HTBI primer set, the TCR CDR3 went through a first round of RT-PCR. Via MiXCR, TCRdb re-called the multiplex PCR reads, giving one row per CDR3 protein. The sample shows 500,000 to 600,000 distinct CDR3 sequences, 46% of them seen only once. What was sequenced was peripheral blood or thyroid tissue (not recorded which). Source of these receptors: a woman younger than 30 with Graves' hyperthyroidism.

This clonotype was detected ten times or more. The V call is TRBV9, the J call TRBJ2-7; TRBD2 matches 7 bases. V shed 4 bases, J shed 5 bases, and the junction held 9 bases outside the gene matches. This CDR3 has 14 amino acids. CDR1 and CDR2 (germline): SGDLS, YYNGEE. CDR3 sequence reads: CASSPAGVLHEQYF. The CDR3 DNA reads TGTGCCAGCAGCCCGGCGGGAGTACTGCACGAGCAGTACTTC.

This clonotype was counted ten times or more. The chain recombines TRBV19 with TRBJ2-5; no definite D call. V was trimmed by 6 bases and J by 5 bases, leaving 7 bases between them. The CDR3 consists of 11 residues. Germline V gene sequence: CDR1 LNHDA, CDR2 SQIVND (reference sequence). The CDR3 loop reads CASRNVETQYF. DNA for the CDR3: TGTGCCAGTAGAAACGTCGAGACCCAGTACTTC.

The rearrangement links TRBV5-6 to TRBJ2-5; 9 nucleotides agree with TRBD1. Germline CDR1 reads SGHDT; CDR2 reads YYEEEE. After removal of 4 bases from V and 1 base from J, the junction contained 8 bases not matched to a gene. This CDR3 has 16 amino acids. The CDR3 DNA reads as TGTGCCAGCAGCCAACCCCCGGGACAGGGCCAAGAGACCCAGTACTTC. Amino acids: CASSQPPGQGQETQYF.

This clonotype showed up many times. The CDR3 sequence: CASSYSGTLYEQYF. The CDR3 bases are TGTGCCAGCAGTTACTCGGGGACACTCTACGAGCAGTACTTC. The rearrangement uses TRBV6-5 and TRBJ2-7, with D maybe TRBD1 (6 bases). Germline CDR1 MNHEY, CDR2 SVGAGI. The CDR3 sequence is 14 residues long. V dropped 0 bases and J dropped 3 bases, with 9 bases sitting between them.

Written as DNA, the CDR3 is TGTGCCAGCAGCTTTACCGGGACAGGGGATTATGCAACTAATGAAAAACTGTTTTTT. As protein: CASSFTGTGDYATNEKLFF. The chain carries TRBV7-2 and TRBJ1-4; TRBD1 agrees at 10 bases. The CDR3 runs to 19 residues. J was trimmed by 0 bases and V by 3 bases; bases with no gene match: 10. In germline, CDR1 is SGHTA, CDR2 FQGNSA.

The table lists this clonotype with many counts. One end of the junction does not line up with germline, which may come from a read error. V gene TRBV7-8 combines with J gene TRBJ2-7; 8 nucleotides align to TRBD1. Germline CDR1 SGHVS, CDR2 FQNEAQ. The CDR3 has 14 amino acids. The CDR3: CASSFLDRAHEQYF. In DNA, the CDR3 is TGTGCCAGCAGCTTTCTGGACAGGGCCCACGAGCAGTACTTT.